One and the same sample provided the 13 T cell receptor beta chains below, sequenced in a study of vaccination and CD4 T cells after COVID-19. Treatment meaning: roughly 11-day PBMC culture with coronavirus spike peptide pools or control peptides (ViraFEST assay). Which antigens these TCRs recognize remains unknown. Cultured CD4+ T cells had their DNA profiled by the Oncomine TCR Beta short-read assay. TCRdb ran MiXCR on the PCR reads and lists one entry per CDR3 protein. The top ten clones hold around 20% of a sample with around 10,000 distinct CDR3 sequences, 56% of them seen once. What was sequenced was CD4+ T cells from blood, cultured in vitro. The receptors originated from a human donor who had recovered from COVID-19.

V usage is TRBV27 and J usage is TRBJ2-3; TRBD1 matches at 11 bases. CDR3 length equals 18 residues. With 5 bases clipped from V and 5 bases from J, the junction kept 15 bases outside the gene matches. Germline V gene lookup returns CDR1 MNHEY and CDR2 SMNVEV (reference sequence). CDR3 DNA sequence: TGTGCCAGCAGTCAATTTAGGACGGGGACAGGGGGGGGAGATACGCAGTATTTT. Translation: CASSQFRTGTGGGDTQYF.

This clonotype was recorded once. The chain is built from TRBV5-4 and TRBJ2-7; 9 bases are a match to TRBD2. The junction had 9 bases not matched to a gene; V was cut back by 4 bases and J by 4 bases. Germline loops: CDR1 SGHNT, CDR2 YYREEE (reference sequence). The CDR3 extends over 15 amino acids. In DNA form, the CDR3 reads TGTGCCAGCAGCGCGCGACTAGCGGAGAAATACGAGCAGTACTTC. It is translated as CASSARLAEKYEQYF. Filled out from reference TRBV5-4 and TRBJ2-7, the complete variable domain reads ETGVTQSPTHLIKTRGQQVTLRCSSQSGHNTVSWYQQALGQGPQFIFQYYREEENGRGNFPPRFSGLQFPNYSSELNVNALELDDSALYLCASSARLAEKYEQYFGPGTRLTVT.

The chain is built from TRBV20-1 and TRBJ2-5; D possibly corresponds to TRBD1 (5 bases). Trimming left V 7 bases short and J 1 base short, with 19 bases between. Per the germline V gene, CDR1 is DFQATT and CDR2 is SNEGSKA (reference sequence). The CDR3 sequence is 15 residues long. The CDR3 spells CSVPRRRGLQETQYF. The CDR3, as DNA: TGCAGTGTCCCGAGAAGAAGGGGCCTCCAAGAGACCCAGTACTTC.

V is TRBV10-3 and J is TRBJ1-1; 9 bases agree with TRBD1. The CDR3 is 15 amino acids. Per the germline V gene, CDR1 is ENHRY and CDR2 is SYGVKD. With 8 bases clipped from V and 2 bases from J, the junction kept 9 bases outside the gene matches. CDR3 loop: CAIRGGQGSNTEAFF. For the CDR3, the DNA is TGTGCCATCCGGGGCGGACAGGGGAGTAACACTGAAGCTTTCTTT.

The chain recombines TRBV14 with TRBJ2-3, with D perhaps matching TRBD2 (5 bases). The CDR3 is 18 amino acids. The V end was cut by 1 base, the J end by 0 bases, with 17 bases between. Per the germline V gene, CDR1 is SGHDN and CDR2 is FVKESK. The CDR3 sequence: CASSQGLWAFASTDTQYF. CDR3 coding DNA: TGTGCCAGCAGCCAAGGACTATGGGCTTTCGCTAGCACAGATACGCAGTATTTT.

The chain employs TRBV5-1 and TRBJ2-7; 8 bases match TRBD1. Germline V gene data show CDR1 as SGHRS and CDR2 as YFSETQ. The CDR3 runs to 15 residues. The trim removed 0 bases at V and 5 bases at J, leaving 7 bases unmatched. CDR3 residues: CASSLGGQGTHEQYF. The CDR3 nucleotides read TGCGCCAGCAGCTTGGGAGGACAGGGTACCCACGAGCAGTACTTC.

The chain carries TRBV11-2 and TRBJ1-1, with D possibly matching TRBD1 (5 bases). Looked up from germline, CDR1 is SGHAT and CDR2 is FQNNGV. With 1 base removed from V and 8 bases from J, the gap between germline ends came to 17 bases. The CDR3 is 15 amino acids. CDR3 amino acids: CASSLVSGGVSEAFF. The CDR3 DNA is TGTGCCAGCAGCTTAGTATCTGGGGGGGTGTCCGAAGCTTTCTTT.

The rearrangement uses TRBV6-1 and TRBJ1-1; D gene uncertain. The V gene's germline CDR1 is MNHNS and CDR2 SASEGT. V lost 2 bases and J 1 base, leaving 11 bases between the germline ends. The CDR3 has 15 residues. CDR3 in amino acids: CASSEPSAPNTEAFF. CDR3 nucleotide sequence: TGTGCCAGCAGTGAACCCTCTGCCCCGAACACTGAAGCTTTCTTT.

CDR3 in amino acids: CSAREQLRRSQYF. The CDR3 DNA is TGCAGTGCTAGAGAGCAACTCAGAAGGAGTCAGTACTTC. V gene TRBV20-1 combines with J gene TRBJ2-7, with D unresolved. V was trimmed by 0 bases and J by 10 bases, leaving 16 bases between them. The CDR3 consists of 13 residues. In germline, CDR1 is DFQATT, CDR2 SNEGSKA (reference sequence).

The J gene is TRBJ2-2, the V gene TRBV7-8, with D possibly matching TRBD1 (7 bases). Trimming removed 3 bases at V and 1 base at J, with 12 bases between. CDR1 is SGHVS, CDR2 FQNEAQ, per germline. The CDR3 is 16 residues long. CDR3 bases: TGTGCCAGCAGCTTTCGGCAGGGGGGGAACACCGGGGAGCTGTTTTTT. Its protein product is CASSFRQGGNTGELFF.

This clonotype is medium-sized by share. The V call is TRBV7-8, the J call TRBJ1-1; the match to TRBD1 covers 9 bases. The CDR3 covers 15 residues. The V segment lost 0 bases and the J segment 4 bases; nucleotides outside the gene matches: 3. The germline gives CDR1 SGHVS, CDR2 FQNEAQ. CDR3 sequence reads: CASSLADRGSTEAFF. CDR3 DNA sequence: TGTGCCAGCAGCTTAGCGGACAGGGGATCCACTGAAGCTTTCTTT.

The CDR3 region is CSARGGGNQPQHF. In nucleotides, the CDR3 is TGCAGTGCTAGAGGCGGAGGCAATCAGCCCCAGCATTTT. The J gene is TRBJ1-5, the V gene TRBV20-1; D gene unclear. Trimming removed 1 base from V and 2 bases from J, with 6 bases in between. The CDR3 consists of 13 residues. Germline CDR1 DFQATT, CDR2 SNEGSKA (reference sequence).

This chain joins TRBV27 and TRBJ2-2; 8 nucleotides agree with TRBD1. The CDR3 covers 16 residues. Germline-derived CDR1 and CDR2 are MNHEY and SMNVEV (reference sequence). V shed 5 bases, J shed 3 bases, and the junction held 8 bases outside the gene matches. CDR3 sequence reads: CASSRVRGLDTGELFF. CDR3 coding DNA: TGTGCCAGCAGTCGAGTCAGGGGGCTAGACACCGGGGAGCTGTTTTTT.